These T cell receptor beta chains were read from a single sample in a study of cytomegalovirus exposure and HLA in healthy donors. Clones were read by immunoSEQ multiplex PCR, and TCRdb kept only the in-frame ones, dropping some. The data hold about 190,000 clones, with 75% to 90% observed a single time. Material for sequencing was PBMCs. The receptors originated from a man between 40 and 49 years old in good health and CMV-seropositive. CDR3s include the opening cysteine and the closing phenylalanine or tryptophan. D genes are given only for firm matches. A clone size is listed for some rows: how often the clone was seen (once, few, many), or a class if it is expanded.

j_call	d_call	v_call	clone_size	cdr3_aa	cdr3_nt
TRBJ2-3	TRBD1	TRBV5-4	once	CASSATGGPQYF	TGTGCCAGCAGCGCGACAGGGGGACCGCAGTATTTT
TRBJ2-1	.	TRBV18	once	CASSPSKGTSTNEQFF	TGTGCCAGCTCACCAAGCAAGGGGACATCCACGAATGAGCAGTTCTTC
TRBJ2-7	TRBD1	TRBV25-1	.	CASSEVGQGYEQYF	TGTGCCAGCAGTGAAGTGGGACAGGGGTACGAGCAGTACTTC
TRBJ2-7	.	TRBV6-5	.	CASRPGSSTGEQYF	TGTGCCAGCAGACCCGGTAGTTCAACAGGAGAGCAGTACTTC
TRBJ2-7	.	TRBV4-1	.	CASSPRQKGDYEQYF	TGCGCCAGCAGCCCTCGACAGAAAGGAGACTACGAGCAGTACTTC
TRBJ2-7	TRBD1	TRBV28	.	CASSLQGALNEQYF	TGTGCCAGCAGCCTACAGGGGGCTCTAAACGAGCAGTACTTC
TRBJ2-2	.	TRBV7-8	.	CASRERSGFAGELFF	TGTGCCAGCAGGGAGAGGAGCGGGTTCGCCGGGGAGCTGTTTTTT
TRBJ2-7	.	TRBV18	.	CASSPQGREQYF	TGTGCCAGCTCACCGCAGGGTCGCGAGCAGTACTTC
TRBJ1-2	.	TRBV7-2	.	CASSLVGQYGYTF	TGTGCCAGCAGCTTAGTTGGGCAATATGGCTACACCTTC
TRBJ2-7	TRBD1	TRBV5-4	.	CASMDRGLGEQYF	TGTGCCAGTATGGACAGGGGGCTGGGGGAGCAGTACTTC
TRBJ1-6	TRBD1	TRBV9	.	CASSPKGAGSPLHF	TGTGCCAGCAGCCCAAAGGGGGCAGGTTCACCCCTCCACTTT
TRBJ1-4	.	TRBV4-2	.	CASSQEVLPNEKLFF	TGTGCCAGCAGCCAAGAAGTACTCCCAAATGAAAAACTGTTTTTT
TRBJ1-3	.	TRBV5-6	.	CASSLGTGGNTIYF	TGTGCCAGCAGCTTGGGGACGGGGGGAAACACCATATATTTT
TRBJ1-5	.	TRBV27	few	CASSSPGVGQPQHF	TGTGCCAGCTCCTCCCCAGGGGTCGGGCAGCCCCAGCATTTT
TRBJ1-1	.	TRBV7-2	.	CASSLREGRWGSFEAFF	TGTGCCAGCAGCTTAAGAGAGGGCAGGTGGGGAAGCTTTGAAGCTTTCTTT
TRBJ2-1	.	TRBV19	.	CASSIARGGEQFF	TGTGCCAGTAGTATAGCGAGGGGAGGTGAGCAGTTCTTC
TRBJ2-3	TRBD2	TRBV11-2	.	CASSPTSVDTDTQYF	TGTGCCAGCAGCCCCACTAGCGTAGACACAGATACGCAGTATTTT
TRBJ1-1	TRBD1	TRBV6-6	.	CASRTPGTGGVAFF	TGTGCCAGCAGAACACCCGGGACAGGGGGGGTAGCTTTCTTT
TRBJ1-1	.	TRBV7-9	.	CASSLDQGKGEAFF	TGTGCCAGCAGCTTAGATCAAGGGAAGGGGGAAGCTTTCTTT
TRBJ2-5	TRBD2	TRBV7-8	.	CASNQRASGGLKQETQYF	TGTGCCAGCAACCAGAGGGCTAGCGGGGGGCTCAAGCAAGAGACCCAGTACTTC
TRBJ1-1	TRBD1	TRBV4-3	.	CASSLQTGGRGNTEAFF	TGCGCCAGCAGCCTCCAGACAGGGGGCCGTGGGAACACTGAAGCTTTCTTT
TRBJ1-2	.	TRBV19	few	CASSMELPRSGYTF	TGTGCCAGTAGTATGGAGCTCCCTAGGAGTGGCTACACCTTC
TRBJ2-1	TRBD2	TRBV30	.	CAWSVLPSGGAEQFF	TGTGCCTGGAGTGTGTTGCCCAGCGGGGGGGCCGAGCAGTTCTTC
TRBJ2-6	.	TRBV27	.	CASSFSQGISGANVLTF	TGTGCCAGCAGTTTTTCGCAGGGGATATCCGGGGCCAACGTCCTGACTTTC
TRBJ2-7	.	TRBV30	.	CAWGFSYEQYF	TGTGCCTGGGGCTTCTCCTACGAGCAGTACTTC
TRBJ2-7	TRBD1	TRBV11-2	few	CASSSRDRDRDYEQYF	TGTGCCAGCAGCTCCCGAGACCGGGACAGAGACTACGAGCAGTACTTC
TRBJ1-5	.	TRBV12-1	.	CASSFGRRNSNQPQHF	TGTGCCAGCAGCTTTGGGCGGCGAAATAGCAATCAGCCCCAGCATTTT
TRBJ2-1	TRBD2	TRBV2	once	CASSESSGGGYNEQFF	TGTGCCAGCAGTGAATCCAGCGGGGGGGGCTACAATGAGCAGTTCTTC
TRBJ2-7	TRBD1	TRBV7-9	once	CASTGTGAYEQYF	TGTGCCAGCACCGGGACAGGGGCCTACGAGCAGTACTTC
TRBJ1-1	.	TRBV18	few	CASSPLFDFTEAFF	TGTGCCAGCTCACCGCTTTTCGACTTCACTGAAGCTTTCTTT
TRBJ2-1	.	TRBV7-3	.	CASSLGWGLSYNEQFF	TGTGCCAGCAGCTTAGGATGGGGACTCTCCTACAATGAGCAGTTCTTC
TRBJ2-5	.	TRBV2	few	CASSEPYGRVEETQYF	TGTGCCAGCAGTGAGCCCTACGGTCGGGTGGAAGAGACCCAGTACTTC
TRBJ1-3	.	TRBV15	.	CATSRTGSYSGNTIYF	TGTGCCACCAGCAGGACAGGTTCTTACTCTGGAAACACGATATATTTT
TRBJ1-4	.	TRBV19	.	CASSTGGATNEKLFF	TGTGCCAGTAGTACTGGGGGGGCTACTAATGAAAAACTGTTTTTT
TRBJ2-1	TRBD2	TRBV5-1	.	CASSLAPNSGGADEQFF	TGCGCCAGCAGCTTGGCCCCCAATAGCGGGGGGGCCGATGAGCAGTTCTTC
TRBJ1-1	TRBD1	TRBV4-2	.	CASSRTGVTAEAFF	TGTGCCAGCAGCCGGACAGGGGTTACGGCTGAAGCTTTCTTT
TRBJ2-1	.	TRBV6-6	.	CASLMENEQFF	TGCGCCAGTCTTATGGAGAATGAGCAGTTCTTC
TRBJ2-1	TRBD1	TRBV28	.	CASSPGQGTHNEQFF	TGTGCCAGCAGTCCCGGACAGGGGACACACAATGAGCAGTTCTTC
TRBJ2-5	TRBD2	TRBV28	.	CASSLGFTSGGAGETQYF	TGTGCCAGCAGTTTAGGATTCACTAGCGGGGGGGCAGGAGAGACCCAGTACTTC
TRBJ2-2	TRBD2	TRBV12-5	.	CASGWLAGPTAGELFF	TGTGCTAGTGGTTGGCTAGCGGGACCGACGGCCGGGGAGCTGTTTTTT
TRBJ2-1	TRBD2	TRBV6-5	.	CASSSRLAGAGNEQFF	TGTGCCAGCAGTTCCCGACTAGCGGGGGCGGGGAATGAGCAGTTCTTC
TRBJ2-7	.	TRBV28	.	CASGDYEQYF	TGTGCCAGCGGAGACTACGAGCAGTACTTC
TRBJ1-3	.	TRBV5-1	.	CASSLIGRDTIYF	TGCGCCAGCAGCTTGATAGGGAGGGACACCATATATTTT
TRBJ2-7	.	TRBV4-3	.	CASSQDGDSYYEQYF	TGCGCCAGCAGCCAAGATGGCGACAGTTACTACGAGCAGTACTTC
TRBJ2-7	.	TRBV6-1	.	CASSELRYEQYF	TGTGCCAGCAGCGAATTGCGTTACGAGCAGTACTTC
TRBJ2-3	TRBD1	TRBV25-1	.	CASIEGTGEGTQYF	TGTGCCAGCATAGAAGGGACAGGGGAAGGTACGCAGTATTTT
TRBJ1-1	.	TRBV6-1	.	CASSRVAPEAFF	TGTGCCAGCAGCAGGGTGGCCCCCGAAGCTTTCTTT
TRBJ2-5	.	TRBV6-6	.	CASSYAQGGETQYF	TGTGCCAGCAGTTACGCCCAGGGGGGCGAGACCCAGTACTTC